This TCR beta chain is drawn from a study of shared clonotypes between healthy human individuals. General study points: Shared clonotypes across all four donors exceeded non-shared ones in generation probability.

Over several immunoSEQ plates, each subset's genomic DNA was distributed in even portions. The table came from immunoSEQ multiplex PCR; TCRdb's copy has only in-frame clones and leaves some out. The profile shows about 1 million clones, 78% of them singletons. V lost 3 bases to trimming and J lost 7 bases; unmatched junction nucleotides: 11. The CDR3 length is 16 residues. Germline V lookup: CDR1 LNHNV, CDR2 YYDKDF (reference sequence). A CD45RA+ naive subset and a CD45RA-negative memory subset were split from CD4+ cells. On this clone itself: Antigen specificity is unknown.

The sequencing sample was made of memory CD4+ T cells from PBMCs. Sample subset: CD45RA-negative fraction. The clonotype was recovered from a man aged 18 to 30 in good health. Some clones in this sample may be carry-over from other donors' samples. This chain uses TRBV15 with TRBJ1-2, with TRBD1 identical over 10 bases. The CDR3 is CATSSPFRQGAGGYTF. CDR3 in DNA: TGTGCCACCAGCAGCCCTTTCAGACAGGGGGCGGGTGGCTACACCTTC.